The sequence of this T cell receptor (beta chain) was determined in a study of blood T cell repertoires in COVID-19 (dated by TCRdb to 2020 to 2021). Describing the broader study: The collaborator samples originated in the United States, Italy and Spain and spanned the acute and convalescent phases of COVID-19. The material from the prospective study consisted of cDNA or gDNA derived from T cells, B-cell-depleted T cells, or PBMCs. Deeply sampled blood TCRbeta repertoires from subjects exposed to, actively infected with, or recovered from COVID-19 were included in the dataset. The repertoires were released in a freely available public database intended as a resource for research on the immune response to SARS-CoV-2. Samples were obtained from the ongoing ImmuneRACE study (first 160 participants) and from some 1,300 subjects provided by 6 global collaborators. Sample metadata almost always included a de-identified subject ID, COVID-19 status, age in years and sex. Where available, HLA class I and class II types were obtained from metadata supplied by the sample provider rather than from assay-based typing.

The full study reports these points: The amount of clinical and demographic metadata varied by source and participant and was provided uncurated.

TCRbeta CDR3 regions were amplified from genomic DNA using the immunoSEQ Assay, a bias-controlled multiplex PCR. On the authors' methods: The number of nucleated cells in each sample was estimated from the amplification of reference gene primers within the assay. To quantify the absolute abundance of each unique TCRbeta CDR3 rearrangement, sequence reads were collapsed and filtered. For each sample, productive Simpson clonality was calculated as the square root of Simpson's diversity index over productive rearrangements. Sourced from immuneACCESS, this table was stored by TCRdb with only in-frame sequences that have V and J called. A share of the clones is absent; for the studies checked, an unresolved V gene accounts for under half, and the remainder has no known explanation. That table gives V, J and clone size, and the DNA gave D and trimming. The sample yields nearly 350,000 clones; about 93% were counted once. The ten largest make up 3% to 4% of the sample.

Worth noting for this clone: No cognate antigen has been identified for it. No per-base quality is available; no much larger clone lies one base away.

Samples from volunteer blood donors who had recovered from COVID-19 were contributed by a second Seattle source. Collaborating institutions collected whole blood in K2EDTA tubes following their own protocols. For TCRbeta analysis, collaborator samples were shipped as frozen whole blood, as isolated PBMCs, or as DNA extracted from either sample type. The germline V gene sets CDR1 to SGDLS and CDR2 to YYNGEE. V is pared back by 0 bases and J by 8 bases, with 14 bases lying between the germline termini. CDR3 length: 14 amino acids, cysteine to phenylalanine. Only CDR3 DNA remains: 42 bases, in frame from the first base.

The chain joins TRBV9 to TRBJ1-2, with TRBD1 tentatively as D gene (5 bases match). The TCR originated in a woman younger than 30 who had recovered from COVID-19. The sequencing input was peripheral blood. The CDR3 amino acid sequence is: CASSVGQGGIGYTF. Here is the DNA: TGTGCCAGCAGCGTAGGCCAGGGAGGAATCGGCTACACCTTC. With the portions outside the CDR3 filled from the reference TRBV9 and TRBJ1-2 genes, the complete variable region becomes DSGVTQTPKHLITATGQRVTLRCSPRSGDLSVYWYQQSLDQGLQFLIQYYNGEERAKGNILERFSAQQFPDLHSELNLSSLELGDSALYFCASSVGQGGIGYTFGSGTRLTVV.